Presented here are 10 T cell receptor beta chains from one specimen sequenced in a study of shared clonotypes between healthy human individuals. TCRdb keeps only in-frame clones here, not all; method: immunoSEQ multiplex PCR. The sample has roughly 550,000 clones; around 95% are singletons. CD45RO negativity and positive selection for CCR7 defined naive CD8 cells, a population that excluded terminally differentiated effector memory CD45RA+ cells. Sequencing was carried out using naive CD8+ T cells sorted from blood. These receptors came from a woman aged 25-40 years in good health.

This chain links TRBV6-1 with TRBJ2-7; no reliable D call. Trimming shortened V by 4 bases and J by 3 bases, and 10 bases separated the two germline ends. This CDR3 spans 13 amino acids. Germline values: CDR1 MNHNS, CDR2 SASEGT. CDR3 sequence: CASSANTDYEQYF. The CDR3 DNA reads TGTGCCAGCAGTGCCAATACAGACTACGAGCAGTACTTC.

This chain joins TRBV20-1 and TRBJ2-5, with D possibly TRBD1 on 5 matching bases. The DNA end is a closer match to TRBJ2-7, so the J assignment may be wrong. This CDR3 region has 11 residues. Germline CDR1 and CDR2: DFQATT and SNEGSKA (reference sequence). CDR3 in amino acids: CSVITRDEQYF. The CDR3 nucleotides read TGCAGTGTTATTACCAGGGACGAGCAGTACTTC.

The V call is TRBV9, the J call TRBJ1-1, with 7 bases that match TRBD1. The CDR3 extends over 16 amino acids. Germline V lookup: CDR1 SGDLS, CDR2 YYNGEE. With 3 bases clipped from V and 1 base from J, the junction kept 9 bases outside the gene matches. The CDR3 spells CASSGRDSGRNTEAFF. In DNA form, the CDR3 reads TGTGCCAGCAGCGGACGGGACAGTGGGAGGAACACTGAAGCTTTCTTT.

The genes are TRBV7-8 and TRBJ2-1; D assignment may be TRBD1 or TRBD2 (5 bases each). The ends were cut back, 5 bases at V and 3 bases at J, with 8 bases in the middle. Germline assignment: CDR1 SGHVS and CDR2 FQNEAQ. The CDR3 has 13 amino acids. The CDR3: CASSQGRYNEQFF. The CDR3 region has the DNA TGTGCCAGCAGCCAGGGACGCTACAATGAGCAGTTCTTC. The whole variable domain, filled in from reference TRBV7-8 and TRBJ2-1, reads GAGVSQSPRYKVAKRGQDVALRCDPISGHVSLFWYQQALGQGPEFLTYFQNEAQLDKSGLPSDRFFAERPEGSVSTLKIQRTQQEDSAVYLCASSQGRYNEQFFGPGTRLTVL.

Of note for this clone: At the DNA level, this CDR3 is encoded by other sequences in the same sample as well. The chain joins TRBV4-1 to TRBJ2-7; no definite D call. This CDR3 is built from 11 residues. The germline V and J ends were trimmed by 0 bases and 3 bases, with 0 bases remaining between them. CDR1 and CDR2 from the germline V gene are MGHRA and YSYEKL. The CDR3 loop is CASSQDYEQYF. The CDR3 coding sequence is TGCGCCAGCAGCCAAGACTACGAGCAGTACTTC.

The genes are TRBV11-2 and TRBJ2-7; TRBD1 matches at 8 bases. The length of the CDR3 is 11 residues. The trim removed 6 bases at V and 7 bases at J, leaving 2 bases unmatched. Germline V CDR1 and CDR2: SGHAT, FQNNGV. CDR3 sequence (DNA): TGTGCCAGCAGGGACAGGGTGGAGCAGTACTTC. Translated, it gives CASRDRVEQYF.

The chain recombines TRBV5-6 with TRBJ2-1; 11 bases agree with TRBD2. The CDR3 runs to 15 residues. The V and J ends lost 4 bases and 8 bases, in that order; junction bases with no gene match: 8. Germline CDR1 is SGHDT and CDR2 is YYEEEE. The CDR3 loop reads CASSPPLAGEDEQFF. The CDR3, as DNA: TGTGCCAGCAGCCCTCCACTAGCGGGAGAGGATGAGCAGTTCTTC.

This chain joins TRBV19 and TRBJ1-2; D is undetermined. Germline lookup yields CDR1 LNHDA and CDR2 SQIVND (reference sequence). V gave up 3 bases and J gave up 4 bases, with 9 bases separating them. The CDR3 covers 13 residues. The CDR3 loop reads CASSIGNPYGYTF. CDR3 nucleotides: TGTGCCAGTAGTATTGGGAACCCCTATGGCTACACCTTC. The variable domain in full, completed from reference TRBV19 and TRBJ1-2, reads DGGITQSPKYLFRKEGQNVTLSCEQNLNHDAMYWYRQDPGQGLRLIYYSQIVNDFQKGDIAEGYSVSREKKESFPLTVTSAQKNPTAFYLCASSIGNPYGYTFGSGTRLTVV.

The chain recombines TRBV27 with TRBJ2-7, with 7 nucleotides matching TRBD2. The CDR3 sequence is 17 residues long. The junction had 10 bases not matched to a gene; V was cut back by 0 bases and J by 2 bases. Germline V gene data show CDR1 as MNHEY and CDR2 as SMNVEV (reference sequence). Here the CDR3 reads CASSLSWLNSGAYEQYF. In nucleotides, the CDR3 is TGTGCCAGCAGTTTATCCTGGCTAAACAGCGGGGCCTACGAGCAGTACTTC.

The chain uses TRBV2 and TRBJ2-5; D is ambiguous. With the DNA end fitting TRBJ2-7 better, the J assignment may be wrong. The CDR3 covers 10 residues. Germline V gene data show CDR1 as SNHLY and CDR2 as FYNNEI. CDR3 in amino acids: CATGLYEQYF. The CDR3 DNA reads TGTGCCACTGGGCTCTACGAGCAGTACTTC.